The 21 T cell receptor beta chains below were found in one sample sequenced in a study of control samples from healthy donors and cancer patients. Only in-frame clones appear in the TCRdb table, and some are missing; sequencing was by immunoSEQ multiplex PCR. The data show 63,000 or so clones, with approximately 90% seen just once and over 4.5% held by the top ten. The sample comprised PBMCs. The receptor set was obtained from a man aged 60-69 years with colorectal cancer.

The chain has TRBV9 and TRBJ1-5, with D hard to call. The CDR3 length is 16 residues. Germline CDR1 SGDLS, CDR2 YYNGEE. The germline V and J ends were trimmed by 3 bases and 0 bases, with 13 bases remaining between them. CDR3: CASSADGRYSNQPQHF. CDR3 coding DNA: TGTGCCAGCAGCGCCGATGGACGGTATAGCAATCAGCCCCAGCATTTT.

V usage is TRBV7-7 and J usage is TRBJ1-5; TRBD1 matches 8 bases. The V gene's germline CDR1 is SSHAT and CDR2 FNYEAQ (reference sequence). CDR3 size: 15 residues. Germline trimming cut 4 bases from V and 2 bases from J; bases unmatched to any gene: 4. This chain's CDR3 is CASSSDREGNQPQHF. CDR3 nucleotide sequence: TGTGCCAGCAGCTCGGACAGGGAGGGCAATCAGCCCCAGCATTTT. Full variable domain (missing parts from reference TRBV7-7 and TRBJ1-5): GAGVSQSPRYKVTKRGQDVTLRCDPISSHATLYWYQQALGQGPEFLTYFNYEAQPDKSGLPSDRFSAERPEGSISTLTIQRTEQRDSAMYRCASSSDREGNQPQHFGDGTRLSIL.

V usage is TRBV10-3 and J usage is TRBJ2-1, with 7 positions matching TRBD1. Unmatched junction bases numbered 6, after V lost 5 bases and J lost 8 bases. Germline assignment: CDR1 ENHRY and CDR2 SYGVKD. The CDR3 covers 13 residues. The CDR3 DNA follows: TGTGCCATCAGTAAGACAGGGAGTGATGAGCAGTTCTTC. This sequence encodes CAISKTGSDEQFF.

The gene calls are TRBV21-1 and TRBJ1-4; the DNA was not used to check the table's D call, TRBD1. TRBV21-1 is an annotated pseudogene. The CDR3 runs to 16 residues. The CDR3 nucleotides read TGTGCCAGCAGCAAAGGGCCCCTCGCAACTAATGAAAAACTGTTTTTT. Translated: CASSKGPLATNEKLFF.

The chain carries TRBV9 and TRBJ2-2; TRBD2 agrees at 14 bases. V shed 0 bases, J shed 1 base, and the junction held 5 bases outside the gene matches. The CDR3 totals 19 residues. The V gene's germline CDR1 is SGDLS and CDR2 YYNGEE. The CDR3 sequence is CASSVAGLAGGKNTGELFF. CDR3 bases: TGTGCCAGCAGCGTAGCTGGACTAGCGGGGGGCAAGAACACCGGGGAGCTGTTTTTT.

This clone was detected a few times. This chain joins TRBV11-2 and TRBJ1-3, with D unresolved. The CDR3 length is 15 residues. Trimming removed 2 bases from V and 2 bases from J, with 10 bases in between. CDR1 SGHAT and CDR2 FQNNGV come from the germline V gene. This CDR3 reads CASSLNTLAGNTIYF. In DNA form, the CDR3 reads TGTGCCAGCAGCTTAAACACCCTCGCTGGAAACACCATATATTTT.

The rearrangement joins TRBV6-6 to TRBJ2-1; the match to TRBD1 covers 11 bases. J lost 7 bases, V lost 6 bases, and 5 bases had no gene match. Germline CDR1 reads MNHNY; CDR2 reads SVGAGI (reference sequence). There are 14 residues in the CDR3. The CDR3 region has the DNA TGTGCCAGCAGGGCCGGGACAGGGGGGAATGAGCAGTTCTTC. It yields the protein CASRAGTGGNEQFF.

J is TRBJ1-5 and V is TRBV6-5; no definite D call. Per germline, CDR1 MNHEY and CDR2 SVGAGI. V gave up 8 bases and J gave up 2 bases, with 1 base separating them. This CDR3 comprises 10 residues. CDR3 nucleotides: TGTGCCAGCGGCAATCAGCCCCAGCATTTT. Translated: CASGNQPQHF.

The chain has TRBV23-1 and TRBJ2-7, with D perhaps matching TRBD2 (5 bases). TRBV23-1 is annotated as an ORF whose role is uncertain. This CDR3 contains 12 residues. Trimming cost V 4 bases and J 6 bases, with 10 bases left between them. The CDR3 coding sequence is TGCGCCAGCAGTCCAGATGAGGGCGAGCAGTACTTC. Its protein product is CASSPDEGEQYF.

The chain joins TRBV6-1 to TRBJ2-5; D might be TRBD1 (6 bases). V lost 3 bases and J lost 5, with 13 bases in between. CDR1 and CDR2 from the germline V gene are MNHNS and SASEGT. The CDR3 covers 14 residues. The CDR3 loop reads CASSDRGRGETQYF. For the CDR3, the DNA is TGTGCCAGCAGTGATAGGGGGAGAGGTGAGACCCAGTACTTC.

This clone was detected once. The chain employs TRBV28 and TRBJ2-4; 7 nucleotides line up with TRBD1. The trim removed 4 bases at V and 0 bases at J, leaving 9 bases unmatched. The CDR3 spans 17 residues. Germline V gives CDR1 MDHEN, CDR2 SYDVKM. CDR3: CASSSPQGVVAKNIQYF. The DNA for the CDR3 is TGTGCCAGCAGTTCCCCTCAGGGGGTAGTAGCCAAAAACATTCAGTACTTC.

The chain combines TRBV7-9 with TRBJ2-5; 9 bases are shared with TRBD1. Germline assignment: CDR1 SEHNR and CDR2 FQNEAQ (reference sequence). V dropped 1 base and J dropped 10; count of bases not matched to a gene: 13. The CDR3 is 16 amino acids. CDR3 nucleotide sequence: TGTGCCAGCAGCTTAGTATCGGGACAGGGAGGGTCGGGCCAGTACTTC. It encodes CASSLVSGQGGSGQYF.

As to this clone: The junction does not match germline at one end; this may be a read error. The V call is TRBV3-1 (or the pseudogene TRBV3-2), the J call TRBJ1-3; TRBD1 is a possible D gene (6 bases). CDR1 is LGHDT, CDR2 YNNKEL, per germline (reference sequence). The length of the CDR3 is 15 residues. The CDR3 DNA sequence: TGTGCCAGCAGTCAAGACAGGAATCCTGGAAACACCATATATTTT. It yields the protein CASSQDRNPGNTIYF.

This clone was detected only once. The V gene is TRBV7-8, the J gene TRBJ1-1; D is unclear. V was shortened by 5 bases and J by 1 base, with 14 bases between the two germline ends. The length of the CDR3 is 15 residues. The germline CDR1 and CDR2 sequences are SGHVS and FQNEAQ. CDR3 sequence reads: CASSAYFIGNTEAFF. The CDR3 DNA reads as TGTGCCAGCAGCGCGTACTTCATAGGGAACACTGAAGCTTTCTTT.

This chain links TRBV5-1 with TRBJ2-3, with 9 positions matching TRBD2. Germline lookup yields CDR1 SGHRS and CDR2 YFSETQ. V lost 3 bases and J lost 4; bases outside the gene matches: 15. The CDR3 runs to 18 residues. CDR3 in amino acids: CASSSWYPSGDFADTQYF. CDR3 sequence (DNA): TGCGCCAGCAGCTCTTGGTACCCTAGCGGGGATTTCGCAGATACGCAGTATTTT.

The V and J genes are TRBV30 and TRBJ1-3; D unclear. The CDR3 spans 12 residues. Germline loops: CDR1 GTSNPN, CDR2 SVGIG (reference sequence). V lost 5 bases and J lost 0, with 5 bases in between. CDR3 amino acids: CAWGPSGNTIYF. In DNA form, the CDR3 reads TGTGCCTGGGGACCCTCTGGAAACACCATATATTTT.

The CDR3 DNA is TGTGCCAGCAGTTACCGGAGCACGTACGGGGAAGCCGGGGAGCTGTTTTTT. Protein sequence: CASSYRSTYGEAGELFF. The chain is built from TRBV6-2 or TRBV6-3 and TRBJ2-2; TRBD2 is a possible D gene (5 bases). Trimming removed 2 bases from V and 6 bases from J, with 19 bases in between. The length of the CDR3 is 17 residues. The germline V gene encodes CDR1 MNHEY and CDR2 SVGEGT.

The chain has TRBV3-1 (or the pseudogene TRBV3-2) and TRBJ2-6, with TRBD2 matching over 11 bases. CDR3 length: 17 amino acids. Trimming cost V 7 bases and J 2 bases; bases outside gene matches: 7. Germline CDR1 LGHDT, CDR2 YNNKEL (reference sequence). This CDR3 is CASTTIAGGAGANVLTF. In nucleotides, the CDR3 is TGTGCCAGCACCACTATAGCGGGGGGGGCTGGGGCCAACGTCCTGACTTTC.

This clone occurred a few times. CDR3 in amino acids: CASSGERGSYNEQFF. CDR3 DNA sequence: TGTGCCAGCAGCGGAGAGAGGGGCTCCTACAATGAGCAGTTCTTC. This rearrangement joins TRBV11-3 to TRBJ2-1; the D gene could be TRBD1 or TRBD2 (5 bases each). Trimming stripped 5 bases from V and 0 bases from J, with 11 bases between. The V gene's germline CDR1 is SGHNT and CDR2 YENEEA. The CDR3 runs 15 residues.

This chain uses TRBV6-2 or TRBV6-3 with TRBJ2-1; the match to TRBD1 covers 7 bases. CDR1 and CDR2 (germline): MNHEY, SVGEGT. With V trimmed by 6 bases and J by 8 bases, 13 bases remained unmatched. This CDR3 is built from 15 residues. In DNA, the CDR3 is TGTGCCAGCAGCCTACGACAGGGTCCCCAGCATGAGCAGTTCTTC. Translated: CASSLRQGPQHEQFF.

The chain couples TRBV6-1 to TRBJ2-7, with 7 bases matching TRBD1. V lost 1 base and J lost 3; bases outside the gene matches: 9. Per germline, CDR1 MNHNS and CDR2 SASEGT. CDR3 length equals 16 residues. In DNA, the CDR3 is TGTGCCAGCAGTGAAGTTAGGGGGCGAGGTCGCTACGAGCAGTACTTC. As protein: CASSEVRGRGRYEQYF.